This T cell receptor (beta chain) was observed in a study of T cells after yellow fever vaccination. Template switching with 5'RACE generated the TCR cDNA and added a universal primer site and UMIs. TCRdb passed the 5' RACE reads through MiXCR, listing each CDR3 protein once. The sample yields about 74,000 distinct CDR3 sequences, around 7% seen once. Study observations and caveats: The study re-detected most primary-vaccination clones after the booster (approximately 96% CD4, roughly 91% CD8).

As to this clonotype: Its target is unknown.

Per the germline V gene, CDR1 is MNHNS and CDR2 is SASEGT. The CDR3 has 13 residues. V lost 5 bases, J lost 0 bases, and 5 bases lay in between. This clonotype originated in a young man who received the YFV17D yellow fever vaccine. Sequenced here: CD8+ T cells sorted from PBMCs, sampled less than 6 days after the first yellow fever vaccination. This chain links TRBV6-1 with TRBJ1-5; D is ambiguous. CDR3 amino acids: CASSPRSNQPQHF. Here the CDR3 DNA reads TGTGCCAGCAGTCCCCGTAGCAATCAGCCCCAGCATTTT.